This T cell receptor beta chain was sequenced during a study of tumor-infiltrating lymphocytes in oesophageal squamous cell carcinoma. TCRdb re-analysed the PCR reads in MiXCR, keeping a single row per CDR3 protein. The table lists approximately 9,700 distinct CDR3 sequences, approximately 50% of them singletons. Germline lookup yields CDR1 SGHTA and CDR2 FQGNSA. This CDR3 contains 13 residues. Trimming left V 5 bases short and J 3 bases short, with 10 bases between. Sequencing was performed on esophageal tumor tissue. V usage is TRBV7-2 and J usage is TRBJ1-1, with D maybe TRBD1 (5 bases). This clonotype was sampled from a female donor with esophageal squamous cell carcinoma. As DNA, the CDR3 is TGTGCCAGCAGCGGGGGGTTGGACACTGAAGCTTTCTTT. Residues: CASSGGLDTEAFF. Full variable domain (remainder filled in from reference TRBV7-2 and TRBJ1-1): GAGVSQSPSNKVTEKGKDVELRCDPISGHTALYWYRQSLGQGLEFLIYFQGNSAPDKSGLPSDRFSAERTGGSVSTLTIQRTQQEDSAVYLCASSGGLDTEAFFGQGTRLTVV.